This T cell receptor beta chain was sequenced for a study of T cell responses to AZD1222 COVID-19 vaccine (dated by TCRdb to 2020 to 2023). Study-wide context: TCR sequencing covered more than 230 trial participants: 207 given two doses of AZD1222 and around 25 given two doses of MenACWY control vaccine. Trial participants were enrolled by age into 18-55, 56-69 and 70-plus year subgroups, with approximately 160, 26 and 62 TCR-sequenced participants respectively.

Points the paper makes about the study in general: The 56-69-year group was small, and its depth increase did not reach significance, likely because of low power. Nearly half of unique spike-specific TCRs reportedly recognized epitopes outside regions mutated in the B.1.351 and B.1.1.7 variants. Conclusions about previously exposed vaccinees are limited because only five to seven AZD1222 recipients were SARS-CoV-2 seropositive at baseline. Participants were mostly white British and included more females than males, and it was suggested by the authors that clonal diversity may have been underestimated. A significant rise in spike-specific TCR breadth and depth was observed after two AZD1222 doses relative to day 0 and relative to MenACWY recipients. Because no day 14 peak-response samples were available, repertoires were characterized only after the peak T cell response. Vaccine-associated CD4 TCRs spanned the whole spike protein, with dominant responses in regions 160-218 and 743-854.

The CDR3 goes from the cysteine to the phenylalanine over 13 residues. Solely the CDR3 DNA is kept, with 39 bases framed from the first base. Trimming removed 3 bases from V and 2 bases from J, leaving 5 bases between the germline ends. The CDR3 regions of human TCRbeta chains were analyzed by immunosequencing. Per the authors' processing: TCRs in the repertoires were matched against a reference library of SARS-CoV-2-specific TCRs that had been generated with the MIRA antigen-specificity platform. Breadth meant the fraction of unique TCRs that were SARS-CoV-2-associated, whereas depth meant the fraction of total T cells that were SARS-CoV-2-associated. Using the MIRA data, each spike-specific TCR was assigned both to the spike region to which the TCR was reactive and to a CD4 or CD8 class. Log10-transformed breadth and depth values were compared by one-way ANOVA with Sidak's multiple comparisons tests. Drawn from immuneACCESS, this table holds only the in-frame rearrangements with V and J called that TCRdb kept. Clones are partly lost; checked studies trace under half to an unresolved V gene and leave the rest unexplained. V, J and clone size derive from that table, while D and trimming were established from the DNA sequence. This sample is represented by about 49,000 clones; approximately 79% of them were singletons. Roughly 20% of the sample is held by the ten biggest clonotypes.

The sample's time point label, in plain terms: baseline before first vaccination. What this sample's treatment or condition label stands for: meningococcal conjugate vaccine given as trial control. Samples from vaccinated people were obtained from the UK trials COV001 and COV002, which included a single-blind randomized controlled phase 2/3 trial of AZD1222 (ChAdOx1 nCoV-19) in healthy adults. For TCRbeta chain sequencing, PBMC samples were collected from trial participants at day 0 and at day 28 after the second dose. Based on its abundance in the sample, this clone is large (0.1 to 1%). Its target antigen remains unknown. Base qualities are missing; no much larger clone stands one base away.

This sequence was found in an adult in good health. The sequences come from peripheral blood, collected on day 0 of MenACWY control vaccination. Recombination joined TRBV12-3 or TRBV12-4 with TRBJ1-3; the D segment cannot be called with confidence. The encoded CDR3 is CASSFSTGNTIYF. The bases are TGTGCCAGCAGTTTTTCTACTGGAAACACCATATATTTT.